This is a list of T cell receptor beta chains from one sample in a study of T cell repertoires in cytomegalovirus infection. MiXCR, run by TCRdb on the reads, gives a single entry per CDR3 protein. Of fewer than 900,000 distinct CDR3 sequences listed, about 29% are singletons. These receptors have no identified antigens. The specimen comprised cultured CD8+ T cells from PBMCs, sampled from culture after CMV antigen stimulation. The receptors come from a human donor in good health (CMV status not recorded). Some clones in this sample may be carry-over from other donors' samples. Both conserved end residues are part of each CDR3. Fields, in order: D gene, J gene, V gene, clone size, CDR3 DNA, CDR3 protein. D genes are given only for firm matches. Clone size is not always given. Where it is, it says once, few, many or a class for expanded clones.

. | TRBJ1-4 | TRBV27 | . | TGTGCCAGCAGTTTAATGTCTGGGATTGAAAAACTGTTTTTT | CASSLMSGIEKLFF
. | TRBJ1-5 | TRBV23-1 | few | TGCGCCAGCAGTCACTCCGACACTTCGGGCAATCAGCCCCAGCATTTT | CASSHSDTSGNQPQHF
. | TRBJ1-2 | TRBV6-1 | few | TGTGCCAGCAGTGAAGGCAGGGACTATGGCTACACCTTC | CASSEGRDYGYTF
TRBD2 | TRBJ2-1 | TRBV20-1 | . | TGCAGCTCCCAGCGGGGGGGCATAGGGTCCTACAATGAGCAGTTCTTC | CSSQRGGIGSYNEQFF
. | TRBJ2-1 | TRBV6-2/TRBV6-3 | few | TGTGCCAGCAGTTACTCGATGGGGGGCAATGAGCAGTTCTTC | CASSYSMGGNEQFF
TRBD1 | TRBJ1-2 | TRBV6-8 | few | TGTGCCAGCAGTTCGGAGCCCGGGACAGTGGGTGGCTACACCTTC | CASSSEPGTVGGYTF
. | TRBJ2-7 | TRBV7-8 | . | TGTGCCAGCAGCTTAAATCCATCCTACGAGCAGTACTTC | CASSLNPSYEQYF
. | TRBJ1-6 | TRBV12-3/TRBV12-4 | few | TGTGCCAGCAGCCTGACACCAAACCTTAATTCACCCCTCCACTTT | CASSLTPNLNSPLHF
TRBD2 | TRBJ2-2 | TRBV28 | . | TGTGCCAGCAGGGCCGGGGGGGGCCCCGGGGAGCTGTTTTTT | CASRAGGGPGELFF
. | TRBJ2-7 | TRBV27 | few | TGTGCCAGCAGTTTCTCCCCGGACAGCTTCGAGCAGTACTTC | CASSFSPDSFEQYF
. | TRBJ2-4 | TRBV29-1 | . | TGCAGCGTCTCGACAGGTTCTAGGGGGATTCAGTACTTC | CSVSTGSRGIQYF
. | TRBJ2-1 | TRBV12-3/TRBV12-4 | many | TGTGCCAGCAGTTTGGGTAGGGGGGGCGAGCAGTTCTTC | CASSLGRGGEQFF
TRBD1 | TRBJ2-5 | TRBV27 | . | TGTGCCAGCAGTTTGGGGACAGCCCCTGAAGAGACCCAGTACTTC | CASSLGTAPEETQYF
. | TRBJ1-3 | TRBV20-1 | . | TGCAGTGCTAGAGGGGGGATCAACTCTGGAAACACCATATATTTT | CSARGGINSGNTIYF
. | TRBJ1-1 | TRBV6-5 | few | TGTGCCAGCAGTAACCGAGGGGGGTATCCTCATGAAGCTTTCTTT | CASSNRGGYPHEAFF